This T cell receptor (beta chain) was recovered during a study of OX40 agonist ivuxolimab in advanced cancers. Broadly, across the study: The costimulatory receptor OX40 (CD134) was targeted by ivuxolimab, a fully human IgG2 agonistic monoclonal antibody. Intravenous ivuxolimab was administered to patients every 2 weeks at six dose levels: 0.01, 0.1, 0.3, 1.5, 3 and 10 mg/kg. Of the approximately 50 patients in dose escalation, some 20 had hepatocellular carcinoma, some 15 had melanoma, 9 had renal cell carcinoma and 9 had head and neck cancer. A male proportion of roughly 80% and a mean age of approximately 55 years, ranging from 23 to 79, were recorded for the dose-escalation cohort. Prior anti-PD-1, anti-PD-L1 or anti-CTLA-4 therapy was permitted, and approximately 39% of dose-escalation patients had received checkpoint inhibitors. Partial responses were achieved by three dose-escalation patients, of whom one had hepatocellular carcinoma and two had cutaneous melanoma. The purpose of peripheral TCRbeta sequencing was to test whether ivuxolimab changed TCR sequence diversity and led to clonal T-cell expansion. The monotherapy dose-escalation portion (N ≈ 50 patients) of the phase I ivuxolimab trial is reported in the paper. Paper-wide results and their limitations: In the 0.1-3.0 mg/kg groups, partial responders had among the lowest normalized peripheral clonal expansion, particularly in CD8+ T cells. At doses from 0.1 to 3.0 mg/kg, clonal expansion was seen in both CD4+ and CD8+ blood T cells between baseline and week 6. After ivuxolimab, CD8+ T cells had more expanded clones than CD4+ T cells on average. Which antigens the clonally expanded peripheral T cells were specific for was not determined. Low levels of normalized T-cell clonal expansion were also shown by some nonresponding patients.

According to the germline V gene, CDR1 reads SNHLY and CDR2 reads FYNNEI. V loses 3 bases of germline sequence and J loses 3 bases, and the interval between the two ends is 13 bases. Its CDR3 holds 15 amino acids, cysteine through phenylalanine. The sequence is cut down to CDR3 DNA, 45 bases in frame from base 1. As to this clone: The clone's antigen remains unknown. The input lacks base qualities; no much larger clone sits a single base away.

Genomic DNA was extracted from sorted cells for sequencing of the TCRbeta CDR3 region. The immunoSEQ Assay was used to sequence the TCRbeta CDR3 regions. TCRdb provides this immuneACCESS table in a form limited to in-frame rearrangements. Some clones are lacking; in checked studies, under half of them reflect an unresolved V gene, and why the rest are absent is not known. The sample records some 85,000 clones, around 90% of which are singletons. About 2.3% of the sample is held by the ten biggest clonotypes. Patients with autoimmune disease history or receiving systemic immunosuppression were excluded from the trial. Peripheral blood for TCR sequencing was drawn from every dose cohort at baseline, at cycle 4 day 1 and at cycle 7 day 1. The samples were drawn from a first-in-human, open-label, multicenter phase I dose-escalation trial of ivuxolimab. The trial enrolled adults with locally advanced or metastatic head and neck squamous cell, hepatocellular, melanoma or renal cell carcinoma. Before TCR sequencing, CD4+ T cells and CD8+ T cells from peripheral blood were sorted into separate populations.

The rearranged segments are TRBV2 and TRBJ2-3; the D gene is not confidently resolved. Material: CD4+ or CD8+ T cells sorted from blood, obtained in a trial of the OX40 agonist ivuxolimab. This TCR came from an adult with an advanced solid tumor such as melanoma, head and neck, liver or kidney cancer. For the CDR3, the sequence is CASSESPGVTDTQYF. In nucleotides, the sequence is TGTGCCAGCAGTGAGAGCCCTGGAGTGACAGATACGCAGTATTTT.